One and the same sample provided the 18 T cell receptor beta chains below, sequenced in a study of memory CD4+ T cells and cytomegalovirus serostatus. Profiling relied on immunoSEQ multiplex PCR, and the TCRdb table lists in-frame clones only, not all of them. The table lists 46,000 or so clones, roughly 80% of them singletons. The sort gate was single viable CD3+CD4+CD8-CD45RO+ cells for memory CD4+ T cells. Sequencing was done on a sample of memory CD4+ T cells from blood. The receptors were sampled from an adult in good health and CMV-seronegative.

The chain uses TRBV12-5 and TRBJ2-1; D not certain. CDR3 length: 13 residues. In germline, CDR1 is LGHNT, CDR2 FRNRAP. Trimming took 3 bases from V and 10 from J, leaving 13 bases between them. CDR3 residues: CASGLSPETEQFF. The DNA for the CDR3 is TGTGCTAGTGGTTTATCCCCGGAGACCGAGCAGTTCTTC. Combining the CDR3 with reference TRBV12-5 and TRBJ2-1 gives the whole variable domain DARVTQTPRHKVTEMGQEVTMRCQPILGHNTVFWYRQTMMQGLELLAYFRNRAPLDDSGMPKDRFSAEMPDATLATLKIQPSEPRDSAVYFCASGLSPETEQFFGPGTRLTVL.

The CDR3 spells CASIHPGLSTYGYTF. CDR3 bases: TGTGCCAGCATACACCCGGGACTTTCTACGTATGGCTACACCTTC. The chain combines TRBV28 with TRBJ1-2, with a possible D match to TRBD1 (5 bases). CDR1 MDHEN and CDR2 SYDVKM come from the germline V gene. This CDR3 contains 15 residues. V was trimmed by 7 bases and J by 5 bases, leaving 20 bases between them.

This chain links TRBV4-3 with TRBJ2-7; TRBD2 might be the D (5 bases). The germline V gene has CDR1 LGHNA and CDR2 YSLEER. The V gene lost 4 bases and the J gene lost 3 bases, with 10 bases spanning the gap. There are 13 residues in the CDR3. The CDR3 nucleotides are TGCGCCAGCAGCCTATTACGGGGCTACGAGCAGTACTTC. Translating gives CASSLLRGYEQYF.

This sequence joins TRBV5-6 and TRBJ2-1; 10 bases are shared with TRBD2. Trimming cost V 4 bases and J 3 bases; bases outside gene matches: 4. Germline CDR1 and CDR2: SGHDT and YYEEEE. This CDR3 region has 15 residues. The CDR3 protein is CASSLGLADYNEQFF. CDR3 in DNA: TGTGCCAGCAGCCTAGGACTAGCGGACTACAATGAGCAGTTCTTC.

The chain couples TRBV6-1 to TRBJ2-7; perhaps TRBD1 as D (5 bases). Germline V gene data show CDR1 as MNHNS and CDR2 as SASEGT. V dropped 7 bases and J dropped 2 bases, with 12 bases sitting between them. The CDR3 loop spans 13 amino acids. CDR3 in DNA: TGTGCCAGCACAGGGATCGTCACCTACGAGCAGTACTTC. Translation gives CASTGIVTYEQYF.

The V and J genes are TRBV6-1 and TRBJ1-2; 8 nucleotides align to TRBD1. The germline gives CDR1 MNHNS, CDR2 SASEGT. The V gene end was trimmed by 7 bases and the J gene end by 5 bases; junction bases not matched to a gene: 9. This CDR3 is built from 14 residues. The CDR3 sequence is CASTFQQGGYGYTF. The CDR3 coding sequence is TGTGCCAGCACCTTTCAACAGGGGGGGTATGGCTACACCTTC.

The chain combines TRBV5-1 with TRBJ2-7; 8 nucleotides align to TRBD1. The CDR3 runs 14 residues. Germline V gene lookup returns CDR1 SGHRS and CDR2 YFSETQ. V lost 4 bases, J lost 3 bases, and 6 bases stayed unmatched. CDR3 amino acids: CASSPGQGNYEQYF. CDR3 nucleotides: TGCGCCAGCAGCCCTGGACAGGGAAACTACGAGCAGTACTTC.

This chain links TRBV5-4 with TRBJ1-2, with TRBD1 as a possible D gene (5 bases). CDR3 size: 15 residues. From germline, CDR1 is SGHNT and CDR2 YYREEE (reference sequence). V dropped 4 bases and J dropped 8 bases, with 21 bases sitting between them. This CDR3 reads CASSLRDVGRRGYTF. DNA for the CDR3: TGTGCCAGCAGCCTCCGGGACGTTGGGCGTCGGGGCTACACCTTC. Based on the CDR3 plus reference TRBV5-4 and TRBJ1-2, the full variable domain is ETGVTQSPTHLIKTRGQQVTLRCSSQSGHNTVSWYQQALGQGPQFIFQYYREEENGRGNFPPRFSGLQFPNYSSELNVNALELDDSALYLCASSLRDVGRRGYTFGSGTRLTVV.

The gene calls are TRBV18 and TRBJ2-5; D is uncertain. The better agreement between TRBJ2-7 and the DNA end casts doubt on the J call. This CDR3 has 12 residues. CDR1 and CDR2 (germline): KGHSH, LQKENI. This CDR3 reads CASSPGSYEQYF. The CDR3 DNA is TGTGCCAGCTCACCAGGCAGTTACGAGCAGTACTTC.

The chain employs TRBV4-2 and TRBJ1-1; D may be TRBD1 (5 bases). The CDR3 sequence is 15 residues long. V was clipped by 0 bases and J by 4 bases, with 12 bases between them. Germline V gives CDR1 LGHNA, CDR2 YNFKEQ. CDR3 region: CASSQEKGQLTEAFF. CDR3 nucleotides: TGTGCCAGCAGCCAAGAAAAGGGGCAGCTCACTGAAGCTTTCTTT.

The V gene is TRBV11-2, the J gene TRBJ2-2; 7 nucleotides agree with TRBD2. The germline CDR1 and CDR2 sequences are SGHAT and FQNNGV. The CDR3 contains 16 residues. J was trimmed by 2 bases and V by 8 bases; bases with no gene match: 11. In DNA form, the CDR3 reads TGTGCCAGCGTCCCCTCTAGCGGACAAAACACCGGGGAGCTGTTTTTT. It is translated as CASVPSSGQNTGELFF. Supplemented by reference TRBV11-2 and TRBJ2-2, the full variable domain reads EAGVAQSPRYKIIEKRQSVAFWCNPISGHATLYWYQQILGQGPKLLIQFQNNGVVDDSQLPKDRFSAERLKGVDSTLKIQPAKLEDSAVYLCASVPSSGQNTGELFFGEGSRLTVL.

Here the CDR3 reads CASSRTGPRLLNTEAFF. CDR3 bases: TGTGCCAGCAGCCGGACAGGACCCAGGTTATTGAACACTGAAGCTTTCTTT. The chain is built from TRBV7-2 and TRBJ1-1; 7 positions agree with TRBD1. This CDR3 comprises 17 residues. Trimming at V came to 5 bases and at J to 0 bases, leaving 12 bases not matched to a gene. Per the germline V gene, CDR1 is SGHTA and CDR2 is FQGNSA.

There are a few counts of this clone. The genes are TRBV4-3 and TRBJ2-3, with D possibly TRBD2 on 6 matching bases. The CDR3 runs to 19 residues. V shed 4 bases and J shed 0 bases, with 23 bases lying between them. Germline lookup yields CDR1 LGHNA and CDR2 YSLEER. For the CDR3, the DNA is TGCGCCAGCAGCCTCCGGGACTCGAGACTACTTTCTAGCACAGATACGCAGTATTTT. It specifies CASSLRDSRLLSSTDTQYF.

This clone occurred once. This chain connects TRBV5-4 to TRBJ2-3; 8 bases align to TRBD2. V lost 4 bases to trimming and J lost 2 bases; unmatched junction nucleotides: 6. This CDR3 comprises 15 residues. Germline V gene lookup returns CDR1 SGHNT and CDR2 YYREEE (reference sequence). CDR3 protein: CASSHTSGLTDTQYF. The CDR3 DNA reads TGTGCCAGCAGCCATACTAGCGGTCTCACAGATACGCAGTATTTT. Filled out from reference TRBV5-4 and TRBJ2-3, the complete variable domain reads ETGVTQSPTHLIKTRGQQVTLRCSSQSGHNTVSWYQQALGQGPQFIFQYYREEENGRGNFPPRFSGLQFPNYSSELNVNALELDDSALYLCASSHTSGLTDTQYFGPGTRLTVL.

V is TRBV5-1 and J is TRBJ1-3; D perhaps matches TRBD1 (5 bases). The CDR3 contains 15 residues. V was clipped by 4 bases and J by 0 bases, with 11 bases between them. CDR1 SGHRS and CDR2 YFSETQ come from the germline V gene. CDR3 coding DNA: TGCGCCAGCAGCCTAAACAGGCGCTCTGGAAACACCATATATTTT. Translation gives CASSLNRRSGNTIYF.

The chain couples TRBV15 to TRBJ2-2; the D is unclear. CDR3 length equals 15 residues. From germline, CDR1 is LNHNV and CDR2 YYDKDF (reference sequence). Trimming pared 4 bases from V and 4 bases from J, leaving 13 bases between. The CDR3 is CATSTLPTLTGELFF. The DNA for the CDR3 is TGTGCCACCAGCACCCTGCCCACTCTCACCGGGGAGCTGTTTTTT. Filled out from reference TRBV15 and TRBJ2-2, the complete variable domain reads DAMVIQNPRYQVTQFGKPVTLSCSQTLNHNVMYWYQQKSSQAPKLLFHYYDKDFNNEADTPDNFQSRRPNTSFCFLDIRSPGLGDTAMYLCATSTLPTLTGELFFGEGSRLTVL.

V is TRBV30 and J is TRBJ1-6, with D perhaps TRBD1 (5 bases). The germline V and J ends were trimmed by 2 bases and 10 bases, with 12 bases remaining between them. Germline V gives CDR1 GTSNPN, CDR2 SVGIG (reference sequence). The CDR3 has 13 amino acids. Here the CDR3 DNA reads TGTGCCTGGAGTAGGCAGGGCAGGTCACCCCTCCACTTT. This translates into CAWSRQGRSPLHF.

The rearrangement joins TRBV30 to TRBJ1-2; D possibly corresponds to TRBD1 (5 bases). Trimming stripped 3 bases from V and 5 bases from J, with 13 bases between. CDR3 size: 13 residues. Germline-derived CDR1 and CDR2 are GTSNPN and SVGIG (reference sequence). The CDR3 reads CAWRTEGWYGYTF. The CDR3 DNA reads as TGTGCCTGGAGAACCGAGGGGTGGTATGGCTACACCTTC.